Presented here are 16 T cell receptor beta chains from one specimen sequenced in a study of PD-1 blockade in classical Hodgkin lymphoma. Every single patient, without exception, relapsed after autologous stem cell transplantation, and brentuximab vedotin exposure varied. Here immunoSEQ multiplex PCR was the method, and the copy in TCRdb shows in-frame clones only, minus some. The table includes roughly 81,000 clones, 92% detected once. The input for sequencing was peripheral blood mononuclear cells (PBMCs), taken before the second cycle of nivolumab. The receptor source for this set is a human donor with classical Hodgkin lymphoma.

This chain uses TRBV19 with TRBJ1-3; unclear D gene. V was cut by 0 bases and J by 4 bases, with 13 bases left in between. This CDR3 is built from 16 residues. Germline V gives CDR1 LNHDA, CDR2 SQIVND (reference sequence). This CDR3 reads CASSIDQQQRGNTIYF. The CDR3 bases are TGTGCCAGTAGTATAGATCAACAGCAACGAGGAAACACCATATATTTT.

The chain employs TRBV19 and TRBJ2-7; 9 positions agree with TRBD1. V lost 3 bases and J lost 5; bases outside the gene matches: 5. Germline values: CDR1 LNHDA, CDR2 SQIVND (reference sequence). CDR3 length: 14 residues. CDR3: CASSIPDRGDEQYF. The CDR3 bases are TGTGCCAGTAGTATCCCGGACAGGGGTGACGAGCAGTACTTC.

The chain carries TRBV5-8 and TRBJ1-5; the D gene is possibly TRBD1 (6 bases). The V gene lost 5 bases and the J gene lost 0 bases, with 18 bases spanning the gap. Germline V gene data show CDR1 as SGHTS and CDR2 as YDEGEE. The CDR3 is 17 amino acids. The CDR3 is CASSYLRGAGSNQPQHF. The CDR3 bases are TGTGCCAGCAGTTACCTTCGGGGGGCTGGTAGCAATCAGCCCCAGCATTTT.

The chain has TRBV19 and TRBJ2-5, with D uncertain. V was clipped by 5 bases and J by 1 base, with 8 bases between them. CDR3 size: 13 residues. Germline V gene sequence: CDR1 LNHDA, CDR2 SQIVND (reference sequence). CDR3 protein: CASSVTGQETQYF. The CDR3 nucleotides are TGTGCCAGTAGTGTAACGGGCCAAGAGACCCAGTACTTC.

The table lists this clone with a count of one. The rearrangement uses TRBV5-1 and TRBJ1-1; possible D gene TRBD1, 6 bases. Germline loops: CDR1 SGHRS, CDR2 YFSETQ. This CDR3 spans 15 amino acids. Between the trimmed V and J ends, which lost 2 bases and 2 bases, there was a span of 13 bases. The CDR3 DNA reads TGCGCCAGCAGCTTCATCGGGGGCAGAAACACTGAAGCTTTCTTT. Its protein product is CASSFIGGRNTEAFF.

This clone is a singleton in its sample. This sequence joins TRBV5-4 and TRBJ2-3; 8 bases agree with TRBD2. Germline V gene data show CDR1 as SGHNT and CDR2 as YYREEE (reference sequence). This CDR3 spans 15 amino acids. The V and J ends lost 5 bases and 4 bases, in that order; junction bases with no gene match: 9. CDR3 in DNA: TGTGCCAGCAGATCAACCGGGAGGGCCCCAGATACGCAGTATTTT. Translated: CASRSTGRAPDTQYF.

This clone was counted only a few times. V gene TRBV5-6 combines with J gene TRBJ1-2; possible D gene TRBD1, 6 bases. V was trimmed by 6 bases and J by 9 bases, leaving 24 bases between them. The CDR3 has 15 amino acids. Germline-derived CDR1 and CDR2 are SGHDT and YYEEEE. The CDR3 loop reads CASTLTGGAGRSYTF. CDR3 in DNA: TGTGCCAGCACCCTCACCGGGGGGGCCGGGAGGAGCTACACCTTC.

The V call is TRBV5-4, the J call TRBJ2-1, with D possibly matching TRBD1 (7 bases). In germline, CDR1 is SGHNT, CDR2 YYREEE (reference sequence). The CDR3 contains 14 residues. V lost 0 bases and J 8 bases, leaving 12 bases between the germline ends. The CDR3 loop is CASSLVRGVDEQFF. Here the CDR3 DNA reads TGTGCCAGCAGCTTGGTCAGGGGGGTCGATGAGCAGTTCTTC.

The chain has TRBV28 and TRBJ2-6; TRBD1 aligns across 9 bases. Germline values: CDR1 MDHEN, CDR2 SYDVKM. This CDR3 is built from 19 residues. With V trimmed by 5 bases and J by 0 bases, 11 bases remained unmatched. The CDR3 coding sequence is TGTGCCAGCAGTCCCATACAGGGGGCGAGGAGCTCTGGGGCCAACGTCCTGACTTTC. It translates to CASSPIQGARSSGANVLTF.

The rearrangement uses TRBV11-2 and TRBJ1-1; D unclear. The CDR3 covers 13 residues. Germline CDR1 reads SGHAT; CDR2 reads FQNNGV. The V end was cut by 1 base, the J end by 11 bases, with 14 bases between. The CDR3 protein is CASSLASASYAFF. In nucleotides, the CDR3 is TGTGCCAGCAGCTTAGCGTCGGCCAGTTATGCTTTCTTT. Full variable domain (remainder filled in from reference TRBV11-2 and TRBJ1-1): EAGVAQSPRYKIIEKRQSVAFWCNPISGHATLYWYQQILGQGPKLLIQFQNNGVVDDSQLPKDRFSAERLKGVDSTLKIQPAKLEDSAVYLCASSLASASYAFFGQGTRLTVV.

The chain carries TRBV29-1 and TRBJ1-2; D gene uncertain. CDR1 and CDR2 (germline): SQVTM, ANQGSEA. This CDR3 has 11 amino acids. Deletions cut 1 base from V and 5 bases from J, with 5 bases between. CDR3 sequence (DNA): TGCAGCGTTGAAGCAAATTATGGCTACACCTTC. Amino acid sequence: CSVEANYGYTF.

CDR3: CASSYSGQRGYTF. The CDR3 DNA sequence: TGTGCCAGCAGTTACTCGGGACAGAGGGGCTACACCTTC. V usage is TRBV6-5 and J usage is TRBJ1-2; 7 nucleotides agree with TRBD1. This CDR3 has 13 residues. Germline V gene data show CDR1 as MNHEY and CDR2 as SVGAGI. V gave up 0 bases and J gave up 8 bases; unmatched junction bases: 3.

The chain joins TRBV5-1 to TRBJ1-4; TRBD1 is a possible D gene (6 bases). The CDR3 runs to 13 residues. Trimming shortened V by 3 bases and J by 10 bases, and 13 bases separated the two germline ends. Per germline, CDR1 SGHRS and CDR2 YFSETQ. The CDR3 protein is CASSSGQSRKLFF. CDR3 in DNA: TGCGCCAGCAGCTCCGGACAGAGTCGAAAACTGTTTTTT.

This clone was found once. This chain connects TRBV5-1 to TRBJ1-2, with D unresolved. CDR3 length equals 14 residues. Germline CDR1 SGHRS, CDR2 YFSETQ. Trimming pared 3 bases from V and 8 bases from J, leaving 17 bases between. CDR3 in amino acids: CASSSSLDRWGYTF. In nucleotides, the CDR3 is TGCGCCAGCAGCTCCTCCTTAGACCGGTGGGGCTACACCTTC.

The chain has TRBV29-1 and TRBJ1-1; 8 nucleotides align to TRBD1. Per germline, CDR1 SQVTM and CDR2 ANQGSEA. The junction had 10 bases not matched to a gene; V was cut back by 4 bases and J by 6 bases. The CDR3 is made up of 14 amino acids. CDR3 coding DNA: TGCAGCGTTGTCCCGGGACAGGTAACATCTGAAGCTTTCTTT. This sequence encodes CSVVPGQVTSEAFF. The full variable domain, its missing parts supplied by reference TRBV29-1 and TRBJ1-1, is SAVISQKPSRDICQRGTSLTIQCQVDSQVTMMFWYRQQPGQSLTLIATANQGSEATYESGFVIDKFPISRPNLTFSTLTVSNMSPEDSSIYLCSVVPGQVTSEAFFGQGTRLTVV.

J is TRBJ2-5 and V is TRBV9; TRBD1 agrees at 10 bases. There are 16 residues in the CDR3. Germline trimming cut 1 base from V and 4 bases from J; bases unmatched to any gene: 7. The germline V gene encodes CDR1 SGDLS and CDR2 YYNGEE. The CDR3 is CASSVRDRGSPETQYF. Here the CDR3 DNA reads TGTGCCAGCAGCGTACGGGACAGGGGATCCCCAGAGACCCAGTACTTC.